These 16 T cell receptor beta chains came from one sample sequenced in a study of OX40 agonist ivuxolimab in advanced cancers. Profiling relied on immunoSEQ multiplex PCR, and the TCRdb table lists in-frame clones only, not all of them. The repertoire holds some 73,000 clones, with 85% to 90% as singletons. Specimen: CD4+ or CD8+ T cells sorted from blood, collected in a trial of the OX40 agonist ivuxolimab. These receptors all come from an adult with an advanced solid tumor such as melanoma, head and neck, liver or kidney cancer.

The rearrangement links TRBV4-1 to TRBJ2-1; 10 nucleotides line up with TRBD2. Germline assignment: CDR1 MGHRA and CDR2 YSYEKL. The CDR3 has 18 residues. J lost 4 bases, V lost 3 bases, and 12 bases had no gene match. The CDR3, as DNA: TGCGCCAGCAGCCATCCTATAAGCGGGAGGGCCTGGTACAATGAGCAGTTCTTC. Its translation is CASSHPISGRAWYNEQFF.

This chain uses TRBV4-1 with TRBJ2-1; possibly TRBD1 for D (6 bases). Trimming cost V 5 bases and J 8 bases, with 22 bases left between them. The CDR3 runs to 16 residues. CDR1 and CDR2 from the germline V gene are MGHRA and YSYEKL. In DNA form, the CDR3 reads TGCGCCAGCAGCAGAAGGGGGAAGGACTCATCGGATGAGCAGTTCTTC. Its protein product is CASSRRGKDSSDEQFF.

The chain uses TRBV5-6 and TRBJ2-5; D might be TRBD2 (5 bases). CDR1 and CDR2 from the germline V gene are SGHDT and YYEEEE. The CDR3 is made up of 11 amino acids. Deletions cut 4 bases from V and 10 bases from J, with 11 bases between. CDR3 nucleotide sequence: TGTGCCAGCAGCACCGGTCGGGGCCAGTACTTC. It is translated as CASSTGRGQYF.

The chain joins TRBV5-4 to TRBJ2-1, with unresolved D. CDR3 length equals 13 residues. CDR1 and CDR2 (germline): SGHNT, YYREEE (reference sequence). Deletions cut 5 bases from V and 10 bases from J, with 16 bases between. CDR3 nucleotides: TGTGCCAGCAGACGTCCCTTGAGCACGGAGCAGTTCTTC. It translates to CASRRPLSTEQFF.

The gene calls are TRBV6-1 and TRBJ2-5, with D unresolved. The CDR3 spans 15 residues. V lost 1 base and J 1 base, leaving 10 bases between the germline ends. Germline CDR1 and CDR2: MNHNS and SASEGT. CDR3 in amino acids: CASSEGPTSQETQYF. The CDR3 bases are TGTGCCAGCAGTGAAGGACCAACAAGCCAAGAGACCCAGTACTTC.

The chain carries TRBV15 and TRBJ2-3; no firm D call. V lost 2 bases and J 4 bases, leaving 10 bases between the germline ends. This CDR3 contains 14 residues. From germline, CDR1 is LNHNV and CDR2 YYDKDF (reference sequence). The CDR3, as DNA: TGTGCCACCAGCAGACTCCCCCGTTCAGATACGCAGTATTTT. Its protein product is CATSRLPRSDTQYF.

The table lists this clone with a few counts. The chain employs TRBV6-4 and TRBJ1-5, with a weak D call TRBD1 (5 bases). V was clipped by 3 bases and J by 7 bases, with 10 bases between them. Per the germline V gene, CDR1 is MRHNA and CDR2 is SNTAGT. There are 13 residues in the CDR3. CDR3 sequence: CASSEGVNQPQHF. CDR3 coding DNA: TGTGCCAGCAGTGAAGGGGTAAACCAGCCCCAGCATTTT.

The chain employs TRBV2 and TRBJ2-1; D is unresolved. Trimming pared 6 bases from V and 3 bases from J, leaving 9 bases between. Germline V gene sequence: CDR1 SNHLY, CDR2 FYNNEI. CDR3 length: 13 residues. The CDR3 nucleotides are TGTGCCAGCAGGGTCCCGGACTACAATGAGCAGTTCTTC. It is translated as CASRVPDYNEQFF.

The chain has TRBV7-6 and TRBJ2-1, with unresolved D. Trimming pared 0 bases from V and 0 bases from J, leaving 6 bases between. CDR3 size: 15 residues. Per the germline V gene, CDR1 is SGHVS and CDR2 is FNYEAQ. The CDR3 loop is CASSLAPDSYNEQFF. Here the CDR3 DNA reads TGTGCCAGCAGCTTAGCCCCTGACTCCTACAATGAGCAGTTCTTC.

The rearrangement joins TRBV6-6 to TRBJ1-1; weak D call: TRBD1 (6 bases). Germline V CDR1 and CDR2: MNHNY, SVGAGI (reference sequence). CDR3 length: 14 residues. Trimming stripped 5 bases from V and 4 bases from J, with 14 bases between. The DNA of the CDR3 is TGTGCCAGCAGTCTCCGACAGGAAACCACTGAAGCTTTCTTT. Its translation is CASSLRQETTEAFF.

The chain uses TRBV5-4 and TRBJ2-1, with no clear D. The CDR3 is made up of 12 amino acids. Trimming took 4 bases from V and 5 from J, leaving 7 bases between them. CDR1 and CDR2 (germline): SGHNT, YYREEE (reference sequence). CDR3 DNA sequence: TGTGCCAGCAGCAAAATAGACAATGAGCAGTTCTTC. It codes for CASSKIDNEQFF.

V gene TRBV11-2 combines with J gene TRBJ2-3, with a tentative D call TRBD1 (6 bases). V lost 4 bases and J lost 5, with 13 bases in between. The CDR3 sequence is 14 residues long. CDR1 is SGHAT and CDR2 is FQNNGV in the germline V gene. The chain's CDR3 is CASSSIQGLDTQYF. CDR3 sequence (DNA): TGTGCCAGCAGCTCCATACAGGGTTTAGATACGCAGTATTTT.

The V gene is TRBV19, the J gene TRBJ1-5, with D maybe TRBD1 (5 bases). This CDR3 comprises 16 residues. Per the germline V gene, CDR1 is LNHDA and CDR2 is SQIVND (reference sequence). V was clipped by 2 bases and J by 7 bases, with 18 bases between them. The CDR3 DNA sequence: TGTGCCAGTAGTATAACATTGGGGGAGGGTGGCCAGCCCCAGCATTTT. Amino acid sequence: CASSITLGEGGQPQHF.

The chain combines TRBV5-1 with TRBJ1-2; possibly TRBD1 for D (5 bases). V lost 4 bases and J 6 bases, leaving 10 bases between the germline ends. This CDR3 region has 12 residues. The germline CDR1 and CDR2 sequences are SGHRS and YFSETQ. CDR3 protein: CASSPQGNGYTF. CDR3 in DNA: TGCGCCAGCAGCCCCCAGGGAAATGGCTACACCTTC.

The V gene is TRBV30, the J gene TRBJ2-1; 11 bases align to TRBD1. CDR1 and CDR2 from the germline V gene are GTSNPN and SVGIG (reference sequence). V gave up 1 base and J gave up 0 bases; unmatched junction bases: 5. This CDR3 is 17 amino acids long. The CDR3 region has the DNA TGTGCCTGGAGTGGGACAGGGGGCATAGACTCCTACAATGAGCAGTTCTTC. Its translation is CAWSGTGGIDSYNEQFF.

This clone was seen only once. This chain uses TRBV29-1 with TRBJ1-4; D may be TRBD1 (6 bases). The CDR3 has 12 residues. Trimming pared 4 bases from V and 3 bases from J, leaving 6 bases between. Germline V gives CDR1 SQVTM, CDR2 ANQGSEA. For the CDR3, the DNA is TGCAGCGTTGGGGGGCCTAATGAAAAACTGTTTTTT. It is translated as CSVGGPNEKLFF.